This T cell receptor (beta chain) emerged from a study of shared clonotypes between healthy human individuals. On this clone itself: Its antigen remains unidentified.

The data were produced by immunoSEQ multiplex PCR, yet TCRdb's version contains in-frame clones alone and is incomplete. The table includes fewer than 3 million clones, roughly 90% detected once. J lost 0 bases, V lost 10 bases, and 9 bases had no gene match. Germline V CDR1 and CDR2: SNHLY, FYNNEI. This CDR3 contains 16 residues. Whole-study results and caveats: An anticipated effect of sequencing depth on clonotype sharing among donors was recognized.

This clonotype was sampled from a man between 18 and 35 years old in good health. Some clones in this sample may be carry-over from other donors' samples. Material: naive CD4+ T cells from PBMCs. The sample's subset: CD45RA+ positively selected. The chain combines TRBV2 with TRBJ1-4, with 9 bases matching TRBD1. The CDR3: CATSRDRAATNEKLFF. In DNA form, the CDR3 reads TGTGCCACGTCCCGGGACAGGGCTGCAACTAATGAAAAACTGTTTTTT. Together with reference TRBV2 and TRBJ1-4, the CDR3 gives the full variable domain: EPEVTQTPSHQVTQMGQEVILRCVPISNHLYFYWYRQILGQKVEFLVSFYNNEISEKSEIFDDQFSVERPDGSNFTLKIRSTKLEDSAMYFCATSRDRAATNEKLFFGSGTQLSVL.